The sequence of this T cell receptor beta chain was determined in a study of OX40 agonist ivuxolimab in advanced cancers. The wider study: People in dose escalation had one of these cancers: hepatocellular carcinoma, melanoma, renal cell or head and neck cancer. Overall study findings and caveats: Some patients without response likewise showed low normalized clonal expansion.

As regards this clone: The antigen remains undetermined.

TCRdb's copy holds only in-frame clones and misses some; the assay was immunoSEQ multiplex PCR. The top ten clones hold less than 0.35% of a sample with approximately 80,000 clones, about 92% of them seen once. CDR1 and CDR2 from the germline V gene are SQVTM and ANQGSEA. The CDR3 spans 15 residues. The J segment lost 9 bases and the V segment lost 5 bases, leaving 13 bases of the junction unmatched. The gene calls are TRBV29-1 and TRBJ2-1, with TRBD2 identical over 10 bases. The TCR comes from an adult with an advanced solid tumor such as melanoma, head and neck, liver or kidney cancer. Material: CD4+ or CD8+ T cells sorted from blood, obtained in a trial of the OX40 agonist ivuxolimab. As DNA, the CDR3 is TGCAGCGTTAGCGGGGGGGCAAGGGTTTGGAGTGAGCAGTTCTTC. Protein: CSVSGGARVWSEQFF.